The clone carrying this TCR beta chain appeared once. The sample comes from a study of beta chain features in type 1 diabetes. Study details: Over all samples combined, 107,917,701 sorted cells were examined.

The study reverse transcribed the entire isolated RNA, so it sequenced expressed TCRB transcripts. The table came from immunoSEQ multiplex PCR; TCRdb's copy has only in-frame clones and leaves some out. Found here are roughly 60,000 clones, roughly three fifths of them singletons; the top ten hold around 2.2%. The CDR3 totals 14 residues. CDR1 SGHDN and CDR2 FVKESK come from the germline V gene. V was clipped by 1 base and J by 10 bases, with 14 bases between them. The sample was Tregs from blood. This receptor was obtained from a woman in her late teens or twenties in good health. This rearrangement joins TRBV14 to TRBJ2-1; the D gene is possibly TRBD2 (7 bases). CDR3 coding DNA: TGTGCCAGCAGCCAAGGGGGGCCTAGCGGCGAGCAGTTCTTC. It yields the protein CASSQGGPSGEQFF.